This T cell receptor beta chain originates from a study of spatial heterogeneity in lung cancer. General observations from the study: Tumor T cell coverage was estimated at about 7% for alpha and around 13% for beta chains. Counts that tracked tumor mutation counts were those of expanded intratumoral alpha and beta TCRs.

Time point here: sample taken at primary tumor resection. The donors were approximately 65 patients with non-small cell lung cancer that was early-stage and untreated. TCRs were sequenced from unsorted whole RNA of tumor, nontumor lung or PBMC. TCRdb reprocessed the 5' RACE reads via MiXCR and lists one record per CDR3 protein. The profile shows some 23,000 distinct CDR3 sequences, 5% to 7% of them singletons. With 3 bases clipped from V and 7 bases from J, the junction kept 8 bases outside the gene matches. The length of the CDR3 is 15 residues. The germline gives CDR1 MNHEY, CDR2 SVGAGI. This clonotype was detected many times. The antigen is unknown.

Here the sequenced sample was lung tumor tissue, taken at surgery. The sequence derives from a male donor with early-stage non-small cell lung cancer. The chain links TRBV6-5 to TRBJ1-1; 10 nucleotides line up with TRBD1. In nucleotides, the CDR3 is TGTGCCAGCAGTTATGGACAGGGGGTAGGCATTGAAGCTTTCTTT. Residues: CASSYGQGVGIEAFF.